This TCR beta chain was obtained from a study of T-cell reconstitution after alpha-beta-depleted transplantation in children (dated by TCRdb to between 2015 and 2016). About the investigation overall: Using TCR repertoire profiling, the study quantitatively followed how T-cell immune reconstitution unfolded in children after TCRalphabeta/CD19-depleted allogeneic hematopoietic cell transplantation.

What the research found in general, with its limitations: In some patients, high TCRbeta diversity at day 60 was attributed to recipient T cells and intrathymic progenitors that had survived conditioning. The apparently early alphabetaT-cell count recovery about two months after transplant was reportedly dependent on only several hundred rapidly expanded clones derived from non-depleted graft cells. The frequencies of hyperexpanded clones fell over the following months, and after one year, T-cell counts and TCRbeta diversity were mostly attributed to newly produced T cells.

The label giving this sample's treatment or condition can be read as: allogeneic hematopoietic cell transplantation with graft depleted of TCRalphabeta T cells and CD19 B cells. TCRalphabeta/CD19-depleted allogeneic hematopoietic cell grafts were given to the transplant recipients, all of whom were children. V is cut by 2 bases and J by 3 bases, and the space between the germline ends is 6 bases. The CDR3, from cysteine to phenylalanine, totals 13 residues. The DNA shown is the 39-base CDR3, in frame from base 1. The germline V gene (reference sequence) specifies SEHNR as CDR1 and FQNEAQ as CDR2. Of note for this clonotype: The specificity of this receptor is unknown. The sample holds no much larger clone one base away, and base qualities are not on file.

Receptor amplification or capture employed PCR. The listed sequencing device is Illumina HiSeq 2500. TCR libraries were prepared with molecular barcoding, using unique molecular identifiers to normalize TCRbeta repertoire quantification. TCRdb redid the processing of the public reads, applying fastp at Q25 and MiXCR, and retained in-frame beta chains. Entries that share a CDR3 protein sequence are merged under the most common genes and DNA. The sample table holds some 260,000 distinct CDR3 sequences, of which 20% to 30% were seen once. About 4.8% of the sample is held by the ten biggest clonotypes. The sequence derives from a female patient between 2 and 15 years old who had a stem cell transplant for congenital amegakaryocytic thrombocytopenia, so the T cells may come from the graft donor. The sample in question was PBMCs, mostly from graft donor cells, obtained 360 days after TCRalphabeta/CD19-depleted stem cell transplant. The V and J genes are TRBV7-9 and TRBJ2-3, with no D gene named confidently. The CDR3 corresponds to CASSLTWTDTQYF. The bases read TGTGCCAGCAGCTTAACTTGGACAGATACGCAGTATTTT.